A single sample gave rise to the 18 T cell receptor beta chains below, sequenced in a study of beta chain features in type 1 diabetes. The isolated RNA, all of it, was reverse transcribed, so expressed TCRB transcripts were what got sequenced. Produced via immunoSEQ multiplex PCR; TCRdb's table is partial and in-frame only. The sample has around 320,000 clones; less than 15% are singletons. The sample consisted of central memory CD4+ T cells from blood. These receptors were collected from a man aged 25 to 45 in good health.

This clone was picked up a small number of times. J is TRBJ2-2 and V is TRBV29-1; 9 bases are a match to TRBD2. The CDR3 covers 14 residues. V dropped 4 bases and J dropped 1; count of bases not matched to a gene: 1. Per the germline V gene, CDR1 is SQVTM and CDR2 is ANQGSEA. The DNA of the CDR3 is TGCAGCGTTGGACTAGCGGTGAACACCGGGGAGCTGTTTTTT. Its protein is CSVGLAVNTGELFF.

The chain combines TRBV7-6 with TRBJ2-2; D perhaps matches TRBD1 (6 bases). The ends were cut back, 3 bases at V and 7 bases at J, with 12 bases in the middle. This CDR3 region has 14 residues. In germline, CDR1 is SGHVS, CDR2 FNYEAQ. CDR3 sequence: CASSLEQGGGELFF. Here the CDR3 DNA reads TGTGCCAGCAGCTTGGAACAGGGCGGCGGGGAGCTGTTTTTT.

J is TRBJ1-4 and V is TRBV30; the D is unclear. CDR1 GTSNPN and CDR2 SVGIG come from the germline V gene (reference sequence). The length of the CDR3 is 16 residues. Deletions cut 0 bases from V and 5 bases from J, with 16 bases between. Here the CDR3 reads CAWSVIFCGTNEKLFF. Here the CDR3 DNA reads TGTGCCTGGAGTGTAATTTTCTGCGGCACCAATGAAAAACTGTTTTTT.

This clone was counted between two and nine times. The V and J genes are TRBV6-5 and TRBJ2-5; D not certain. There are 13 residues in the CDR3. Germline V gene data show CDR1 as MNHEY and CDR2 as SVGAGI. V lost 5 bases, J lost 2 bases, and 9 bases lay in between. In nucleotides, the CDR3 is TGTGCCAGCAGTGAACACCAGCAAGAGACCCAGTACTTC. The encoded protein is CASSEHQQETQYF.

V is TRBV7-2 and J is TRBJ2-7, with D possibly TRBD1 on 6 matching bases. The length of the CDR3 is 16 residues. V was trimmed by 1 base and J by 0 bases, leaving 13 bases between them. In germline, CDR1 is SGHTA, CDR2 FQGNSA. This chain's CDR3 is CASSLGGTQSSYEQYF. For the CDR3, the DNA is TGTGCCAGCAGCTTAGGAGGGACACAAAGCTCCTACGAGCAGTACTTC.

V gene TRBV2 combines with J gene TRBJ2-7; 7 positions agree with TRBD2. Germline V lookup: CDR1 SNHLY, CDR2 FYNNEI. CDR3 length equals 11 residues. J was trimmed by 12 bases and V by 2 bases; bases with no gene match: 4. DNA of the CDR3: TGTGCCAGCAGTGAACCCGGGGGGAGGTACTTC. Protein: CASSEPGGRYF.

This clone was picked up a small number of times. This chain links TRBV4-3 with TRBJ1-1; D unresolved. The V end lost 0 bases, the J end lost 0 bases, and 11 bases lay between the germline ends. Germline V gene lookup returns CDR1 LGHNA and CDR2 YSLEER. This CDR3 region has 16 residues. CDR3 DNA sequence: TGCGCCAGCAGCCAAGAATCTAACGGAGTGAACACTGAAGCTTTCTTT. Translating it yields CASSQESNGVNTEAFF.

As regards this clone: Germline is not matched at one junction end, which may reflect a read error. As DNA, the CDR3 is TGTGCCAGCAGTGAAGCCCTAGACAGGGGAGAGTTC. Its translation is CASSEALDRGEF. This chain uses TRBV6-1 with TRBJ2-4; TRBD1 agrees at 8 bases. Looked up from germline, CDR1 is MNHNS and CDR2 is SASEGT. The CDR3 length is 12 residues.

This clone occurred a few times. The same CDR3 also results from other DNA sequences found in this sample. The chain employs TRBV2 and TRBJ1-4; the D gene is possibly TRBD1 (6 bases). CDR3 length: 15 residues. The V end lost 5 bases, the J end lost 2 bases, and 12 bases lay between the germline ends. The germline V gene has CDR1 SNHLY and CDR2 FYNNEI. CDR3 bases: TGTGCCAGCAGTAGCCGACAGGCCACTAATGAAAAACTGTTTTTT. The encoded protein is CASSSRQATNEKLFF.

This clone was picked up a small number of times. The chain uses TRBV7-2 and TRBJ2-7; unclear D gene. The CDR3 totals 11 residues. The V gene's germline CDR1 is SGHTA and CDR2 FQGNSA. Trimming cost V 5 bases and J 5 bases, with 7 bases left between them. CDR3 in DNA: TGTGCCAGCAGCAACAGCGACGAGCAGTACTTC. Protein product: CASSNSDEQYF. Together with reference TRBV7-2 and TRBJ2-7, the CDR3 gives the full variable domain: GAGVSQSPSNKVTEKGKDVELRCDPISGHTALYWYRQSLGQGLEFLIYFQGNSAPDKSGLPSDRFSAERTGGSVSTLTIQRTQQEDSAVYLCASSNSDEQYFGPGTRLTVT.

This clone was detected only a few times. V is TRBV11-2 and J is TRBJ2-4, with D perhaps matching TRBD1 (6 bases). The CDR3 loop spans 14 amino acids. Germline V lookup: CDR1 SGHAT, CDR2 FQNNGV. V lost 3 bases and J 4 bases, leaving 10 bases between the germline ends. CDR3 sequence reads: CASSFGGLKNIQYF. In DNA, the CDR3 is TGTGCCAGCAGCTTTGGGGGCCTAAAAAACATTCAGTACTTC.

This clone was detected a few times. The chain couples TRBV19 to TRBJ2-5; D unresolved. The V end was cut by 10 bases, the J end by 2 bases, with 11 bases between. There are 12 residues in the CDR3. CDR1 LNHDA and CDR2 SQIVND come from the germline V gene (reference sequence). The chain's CDR3 is CATSDIQETQYF. CDR3 bases: TGTGCCACCTCCGACATTCAAGAGACCCAGTACTTC.

The chain has TRBV7-2 and TRBJ2-7; no reliable D call. Germline V gene sequence: CDR1 SGHTA, CDR2 FQGNSA. Trimming took 4 bases from V and 3 from J, leaving 13 bases between them. This CDR3 region has 14 residues. DNA of the CDR3: TGTGCCAGCAGCTCACCCAAGGACCGCTACGAGCAGTACGTC. This translates into CASSSPKDRYEQYV.

The rearrangement uses TRBV5-1 and TRBJ1-5, with D possibly matching TRBD1 (5 bases). Trimming removed 3 bases from V and 2 bases from J, with 12 bases in between. This CDR3 region has 15 residues. Germline CDR1 reads SGHRS; CDR2 reads YFSETQ. As DNA, the CDR3 is TGCGCCAGCAGCTCGGGACCGCTTGGCAATCAGCCCCAGCATTTT. This gives the protein CASSSGPLGNQPQHF.

There are many counts of this clone. The chain carries TRBV7-9 and TRBJ2-3; D remains unclear. Between the trimmed V and J ends, which lost 1 base and 7 bases, there was a span of 3 bases. The CDR3 is 11 residues long. CDR1 is SEHNR, CDR2 FQNEAQ, per germline (reference sequence). CDR3 nucleotides: TGTGCCAGCAGCTTAGAGAATACGCAGTATTTT. This gives the protein CASSLENTQYF.

This clone appeared a few times. The rearrangement joins TRBV4-2 to TRBJ2-3; D may be TRBD2 (5 bases). The ends were cut back, 4 bases at V and 0 bases at J, with 8 bases in the middle. The CDR3 is 14 residues long. Looked up from germline, CDR1 is LGHNA and CDR2 is YNFKEQ. The CDR3: CASSPGSSTDTQYF. CDR3 DNA: TGTGCCAGCAGCCCGGGGTCTAGCACAGATACGCAGTATTTT.

This chain connects TRBV5-1 to TRBJ2-2; D might be TRBD1 (6 bases). Germline CDR1 is SGHRS and CDR2 is YFSETQ. This CDR3 has 14 amino acids. The V and J ends lost 0 bases and 5 bases respectively, with 8 bases between them. This chain's CDR3 is CASSLGDKTGELFF. In DNA form, the CDR3 reads TGCGCCAGCAGCTTGGGGGACAAGACCGGGGAGCTGTTTTTT.

This clone has more than one count but fewer than ten. V gene TRBV2 combines with J gene TRBJ1-1; TRBD1 aligns across 9 bases. V lost 7 bases to trimming and J lost 6 bases; unmatched junction nucleotides: 3. This CDR3 region has 12 residues. Germline CDR1 reads SNHLY; CDR2 reads FYNNEI. CDR3 DNA: TGTGCCAGCACCGGGACAGGGTCTGAAGCTTTCTTT. It translates to CASTGTGSEAFF.